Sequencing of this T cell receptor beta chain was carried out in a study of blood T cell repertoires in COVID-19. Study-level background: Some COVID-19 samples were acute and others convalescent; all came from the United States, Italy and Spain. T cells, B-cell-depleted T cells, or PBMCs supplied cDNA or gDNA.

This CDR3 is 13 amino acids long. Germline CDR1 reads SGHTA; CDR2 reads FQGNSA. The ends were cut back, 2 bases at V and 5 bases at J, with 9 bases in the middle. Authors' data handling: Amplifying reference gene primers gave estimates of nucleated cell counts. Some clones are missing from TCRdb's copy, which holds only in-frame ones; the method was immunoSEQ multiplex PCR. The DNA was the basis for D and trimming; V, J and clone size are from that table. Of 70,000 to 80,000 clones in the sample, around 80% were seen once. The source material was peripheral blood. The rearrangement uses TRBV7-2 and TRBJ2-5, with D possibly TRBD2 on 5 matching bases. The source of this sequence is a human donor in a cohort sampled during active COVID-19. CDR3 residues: CASSLRGLETQYF. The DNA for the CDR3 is TGTGCCAGCAGCTTACGGGGTTTGGAGACCCAGTACTTC.